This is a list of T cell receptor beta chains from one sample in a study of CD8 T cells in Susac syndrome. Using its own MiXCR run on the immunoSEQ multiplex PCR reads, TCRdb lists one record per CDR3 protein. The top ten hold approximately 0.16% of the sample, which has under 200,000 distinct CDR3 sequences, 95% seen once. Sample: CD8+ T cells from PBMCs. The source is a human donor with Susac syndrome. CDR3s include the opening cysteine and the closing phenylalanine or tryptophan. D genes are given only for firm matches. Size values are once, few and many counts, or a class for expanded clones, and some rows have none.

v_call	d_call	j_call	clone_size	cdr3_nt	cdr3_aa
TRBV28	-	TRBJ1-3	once	TGTGCCAGCACCGATGGGCAGGACTCTGGAAACACCATATATTTT	CASTDGQDSGNTIYF
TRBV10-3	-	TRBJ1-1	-	TGTGCCATCAGTGACAGGGGAACTGAAGCTTTCTTT	CAISDRGTEAFF
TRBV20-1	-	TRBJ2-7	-	TGCAGTGCTCCGCGACAGGAAGGTCTCGAGCAGTACTTC	CSAPRQEGLEQYF
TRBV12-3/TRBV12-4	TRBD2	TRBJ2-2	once	TGTGCCAGCAGCGGAGCGGGAGTTGACGGGGAGCTGTTTTTT	CASSGAGVDGELFF
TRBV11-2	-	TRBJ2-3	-	TGTGCCAGCAGCTTAGGGATAGGCACAGATACGCAGTATTTT	CASSLGIGTDTQYF
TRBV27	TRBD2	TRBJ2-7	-	TGTGCCAGCAGTTTTTCGGGAGGTGTCAACGAGCAGTACTTC	CASSFSGGVNEQYF
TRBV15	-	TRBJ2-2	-	TGTGCCACCAGCAGAGTAGGGCGGTGGTCGAACACCGGGGAGCTGTTTTTT	CATSRVGRWSNTGELFF
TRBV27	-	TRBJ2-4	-	TGTGCCAGCAGTTTATCCCTCGGGACCAAAAACATTCAGTACTTC	CASSLSLGTKNIQYF
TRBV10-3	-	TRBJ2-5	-	TGTGCCATCAGAACAGCAACACGAGAGACCCAGTACTTC	CAIRTATRETQYF
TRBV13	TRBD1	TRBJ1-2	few	TGTGCCAGCAGCGGCCAGGGGGGCTATGGCTACACCTTC	CASSGQGGYGYTF
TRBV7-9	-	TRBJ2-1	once	TGTGCCAGCAGCGGCGGGACCTTCAATGAGCAGTTCTTC	CASSGGTFNEQFF
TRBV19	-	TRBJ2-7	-	TGTGCCAGTAGTTCAGGGTTTTCCCGAACCTACGAGCAGTACTTC	CASSSGFSRTYEQYF
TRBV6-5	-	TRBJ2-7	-	TGTGCCAGCAGTTACTCGTTTGCCTACGAGCAGTACTTC	CASSYSFAYEQYF
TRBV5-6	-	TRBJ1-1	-	TGTGCCAGCAGCTTGGGGGATTCGTTCACTGAAGCTTTCTTT	CASSLGDSFTEAFF
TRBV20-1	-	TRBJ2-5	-	TGCAGTGCTGGGAAGGAGGCACTTCGGGAGACCCAGTACTTC	CSAGKEALRETQYF
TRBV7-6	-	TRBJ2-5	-	TGTGCCAGCAGCGCTCAGACTTCTCCCGGGACCCAGTACTTC	CASSAQTSPGTQYF
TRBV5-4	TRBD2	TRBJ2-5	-	TGTGCCAGCAGCTCCGGACTAGCGGGAGAGACCCAGTACTTC	CASSSGLAGETQYF
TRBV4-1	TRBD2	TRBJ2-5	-	TGCGCCAGCAGCCAAGATTGGGGAGTAGCGGGAGGAGGGGGCCTACAAGAGACCCAGTACTTC	CASSQDWGVAGGGGLQETQYF
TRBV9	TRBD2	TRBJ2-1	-	TGTGCCAGCAGCGTAGGGGACAGCAGGACTAGCGGCTACAATGAGCAGTTCTTC	CASSVGDSRTSGYNEQFF
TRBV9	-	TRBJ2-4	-	TGTGCCAGCAGCGCCTCTACTAGCTATCACATTCAGTACTTC	CASSASTSYHIQYF
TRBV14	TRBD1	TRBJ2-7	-	TGTGCCAGCAGCCAAGACCGGACAGGGGGCCGGTACGAGCAGTACTTC	CASSQDRTGGRYEQYF
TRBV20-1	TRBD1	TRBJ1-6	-	TGCAGTGCCAGGAGAATCGGACAGGGGGAAATTACACCCCTCCACTTT	CSARRIGQGEITPLHF
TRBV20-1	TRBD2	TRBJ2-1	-	TGCAGTGCTAGAGTAAGCGGGAGGGCGTACAATGAGCAGTTCTTC	CSARVSGRAYNEQFF
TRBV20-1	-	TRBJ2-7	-	TGCAGTGCTAGTGGACTGGGTGCCGAGCAGTACTTC	CSASGLGAEQYF
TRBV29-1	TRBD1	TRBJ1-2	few	TGCAGCGTTCGGACAGGGAACTATGGCTACACCTTC	CSVRTGNYGYTF
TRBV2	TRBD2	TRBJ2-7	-	TGTGCCAGCAGTAAGCGGGAGGCGAGCGAGCAGTACTTC	CASSKREASEQYF
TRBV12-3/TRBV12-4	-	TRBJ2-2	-	TGTGCCAGCAGTTTATCGACAGGGGAGGGCGGGGAGCTGTTTTTT	CASSLSTGEGGELFF
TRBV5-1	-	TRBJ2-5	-	TGCGCCAGCAGCTTGGAGGCGGGGATCCAAGAGACCCAGTACTTC	CASSLEAGIQETQYF
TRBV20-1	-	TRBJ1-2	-	TGCAGTGCTAGGATCGGTTCGGGCTACACCTTC	CSARIGSGYTF
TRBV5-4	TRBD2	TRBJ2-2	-	TGTGCCAGCAGCTTGCCAAAGGGACTAGGGGCAGCTGGGGAGCTGTTTTTT	CASSLPKGLGAAGELFF
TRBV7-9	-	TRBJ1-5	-	TGTGCCAGCAGCCGGGGGGGCAATCAGCCCCAGCATTTT	CASSRGGNQPQHF
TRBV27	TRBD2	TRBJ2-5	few	TGTGCCAGCAGTCCCCGGGGGGGCCGGGAGACCCAGTACTTC	CASSPRGGRETQYF
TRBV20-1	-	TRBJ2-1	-	TGCAGTGCTAGAAAGCGCGGATACAATGAGCAGTTCTTC	CSARKRGYNEQFF
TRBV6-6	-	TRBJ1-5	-	TGTGCCAGCAGTCTGAACCTCAGGGTCGGGAATCAGCCCCAGCATTTT	CASSLNLRVGNQPQHF
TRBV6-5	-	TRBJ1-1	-	TGTGCCAGCAGTCCCCAGGGGAGGCCCACTGAAGCTTTCTTT	CASSPQGRPTEAFF
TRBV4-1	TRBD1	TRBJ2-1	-	TGCGCCAGCAGCCAAACCGGACAGGGCGGGTATGAGCAGTTCTTC	CASSQTGQGGYEQFF
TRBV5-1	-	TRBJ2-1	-	TGCGCCAGCAGCCGGGGGTTCCGGGACCCCACCTACAATGAGCAGTTCTTC	CASSRGFRDPTYNEQFF
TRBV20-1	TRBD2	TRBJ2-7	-	TGCAGTGCTAGAGCCGAGACTAGCGGGAAGGGTATGTACGAGCAGTACTTC	CSARAETSGKGMYEQYF
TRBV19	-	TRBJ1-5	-	TGTGCCAGTAGTTTTGGACAGTACAATCAGCCCCAGCATTTT	CASSFGQYNQPQHF
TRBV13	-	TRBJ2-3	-	TGTGCCAGCAGCTTAGGGTCAGCGACAGATACGCAGTATTTT	CASSLGSATDTQYF
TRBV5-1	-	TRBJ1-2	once	TGCGCCAGCTCCCCTCCGGGGGGGATAGATGGCTACACCTTC	CASSPPGGIDGYTF
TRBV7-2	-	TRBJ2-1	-	TGTGCCAGCAGCTTAGCTTCCGGGGGTCAACAGTTCTTC	CASSLASGGQQFF
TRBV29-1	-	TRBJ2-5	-	TGCAGCGTCTCCCCGGGTGGGACCCAGTACTTC	CSVSPGGTQYF
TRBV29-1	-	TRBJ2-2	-	TGCAGCGTTGCCGGTTACACCGGGGAGCTGTTTTTT	CSVAGYTGELFF
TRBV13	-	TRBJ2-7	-	TGTGCCAGCAGCCCCGAAAATACAGGGACCCACGAGCAGTACTTC	CASSPENTGTHEQYF
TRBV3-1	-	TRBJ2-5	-	TGTGCCAGCAGCCTACCTAACATGTACCGAGTGGAGACCCAGTACTTC	CASSLPNMYRVETQYF
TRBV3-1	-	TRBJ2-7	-	TGTGCCAGCAGCGGGACTTCCAGCTCCTACGAGCAGTACTTC	CASSGTSSSYEQYF
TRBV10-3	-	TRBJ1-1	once	TGTGCCATCAGTGAGGAGCAGAGGGCGACTGAAGCTTTCTTT	CAISEEQRATEAFF
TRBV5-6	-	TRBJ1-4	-	TGTGCCAGCAGCTTGGTTGACGGACCGGGGGATGAAAAACTGTTTTTT	CASSLVDGPGDEKLFF
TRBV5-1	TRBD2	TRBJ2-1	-	TGCGCCAGCAGACTAGCGGGACCCTACAATGAGCAGTTCTTC	CASRLAGPYNEQFF
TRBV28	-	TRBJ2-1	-	TGTGCCAGCAGTTTGACCATGAGGGAAGACAATGAGCAGTTCTTC	CASSLTMREDNEQFF